This is a list of T cell receptor beta chains from one sample in a study of neoadjuvant anti-PD-1 for oral cavity cancer. Some clones are missing from TCRdb's copy, which holds only in-frame ones; the method was immunoSEQ multiplex PCR. The repertoire consists of over 65,000 clones, with 86% occurring once and the leading ten covering less than 3%. The starting material was PBMCs, obtained after nivolumab (anti-PD-1) treatment. Receptor source: a person aged 35-79 years with oral cavity squamous cell carcinoma. The CDR3 runs from the conserved cysteine through the conserved F or W.

v_gene: TRBV13; len: 15; j_gene: TRBJ1-2; CDR3aa: CASRQLGQGPYGYTF
v_gene: TRBV6-1; len: 14; j_gene: TRBJ2-1; CDR3aa: CASSPMTGSSEQFF
v_gene: TRBV19; len: 14; j_gene: TRBJ2-4; CDR3aa: CASSLGQLKNIQYF
v_gene: TRBV30; len: 13; j_gene: TRBJ1-2; CDR3aa: CAWSPALQRDYTF
v_gene: TRBV28; len: 15; j_gene: TRBJ2-3; CDR3aa: CASRRQGASTDTQYF
v_gene: TRBV7-6; len: 18; j_gene: TRBJ1-1; CDR3aa: CASSPEYIVQGESTEAFF
v_gene: TRBV11-2; len: 18; j_gene: TRBJ2-7; CDR3aa: CASSPMNRERRRTYEQYF
v_gene: TRBV30; len: 15; j_gene: TRBJ2-6; CDR3aa: CAWSPLRSGANVLTF
v_gene: TRBV2; len: 14; j_gene: TRBJ1-6; CDR3aa: CASSDSRFVSPLHF
v_gene: TRBV7-8; len: 15; j_gene: TRBJ2-7; CDR3aa: CASSPPDRGRYEQYF
v_gene: TRBV28; len: 13; j_gene: TRBJ1-3; CDR3aa: CASKGPSGNTIYF
v_gene: TRBV29-1; len: 9; j_gene: TRBJ2-1; CDR3aa: CSADNEQFF
v_gene: TRBV7-8; len: 16; j_gene: TRBJ1-1; CDR3aa: CASSPQGHVVNTEAFF
v_gene: TRBV11-2; len: 13; j_gene: TRBJ2-1; CDR3aa: CASSTTGSDEQFF
v_gene: TRBV30; len: 15; j_gene: TRBJ1-2; CDR3aa: CAWRKGPLFNYGYTF
v_gene: TRBV5-5; len: 19; j_gene: TRBJ2-1; CDR3aa: CASSLVAEPNSQTYNEQFF
v_gene: TRBV2; len: 15; j_gene: TRBJ1-2; CDR3aa: CASSALATGFGGYTF
v_gene: TRBV9; len: 17; j_gene: TRBJ2-1; CDR3aa: CASSARSVGSSYNEQFF
v_gene: TRBV4-1; len: 15; j_gene: TRBJ1-2; CDR3aa: CASSQFPGAPYGYTF
v_gene: TRBV2; len: 15; j_gene: TRBJ1-2; CDR3aa: CASIRRAGTDYGYTF
v_gene: TRBV30; len: 18; j_gene: TRBJ2-1; CDR3aa: CAWSVSLAGGPIYNEQFF
v_gene: TRBV4-1; len: 15; j_gene: TRBJ1-5; CDR3aa: CASSQSQGNNQPQHF
v_gene: TRBV9; len: 15; j_gene: TRBJ2-2; CDR3aa: CASSVEAGAAGELFF
v_gene: TRBV6-1; len: 18; j_gene: TRBJ2-4; CDR3aa: CASSGLAGGQNRRNIQYF
v_gene: TRBV7-9; len: 16; j_gene: TRBJ2-7; CDR3aa: CASSGRTSGFAYEQYF
v_gene: TRBV5-5; len: 14; j_gene: TRBJ2-1; CDR3aa: CASSTPTHRVEQFF